This TCR beta chain came from a study of shared clonotypes between healthy human individuals. Trimming took 2 bases from V and 2 from J, leaving 9 bases between them. The CDR3 is 14 amino acids. Looked up from germline, CDR1 is LNHDA and CDR2 is SQIVND (reference sequence). Remarks on this clone: Other DNA sequences in the same sample also yield this CDR3.

In the study's own analysis: ImmunoSEQ only sent back junction sequences with no quality scores, so filtering was done differently. The repertoire was sequenced with immunoSEQ multiplex PCR; TCRdb's copy has only in-frame clones and lacks some. That table gives V, J and clone size, and the DNA gave D and trimming. This table has about 1.4 million clones, around 95% appearing once. The genes are TRBV19 and TRBJ1-2; D possibly corresponds to TRBD1 (6 bases). The sequence was collected from a man aged 25-45 years in good health. Material: naive CD4+ T cells sorted from blood. Subset defined: CD45RA+ positively selected. The CDR3 sequence is CASSIPTGNYGYTF. The CDR3 region has the DNA TGTGCCAGTAGTATACCTACAGGGAACTATGGCTACACCTTC.